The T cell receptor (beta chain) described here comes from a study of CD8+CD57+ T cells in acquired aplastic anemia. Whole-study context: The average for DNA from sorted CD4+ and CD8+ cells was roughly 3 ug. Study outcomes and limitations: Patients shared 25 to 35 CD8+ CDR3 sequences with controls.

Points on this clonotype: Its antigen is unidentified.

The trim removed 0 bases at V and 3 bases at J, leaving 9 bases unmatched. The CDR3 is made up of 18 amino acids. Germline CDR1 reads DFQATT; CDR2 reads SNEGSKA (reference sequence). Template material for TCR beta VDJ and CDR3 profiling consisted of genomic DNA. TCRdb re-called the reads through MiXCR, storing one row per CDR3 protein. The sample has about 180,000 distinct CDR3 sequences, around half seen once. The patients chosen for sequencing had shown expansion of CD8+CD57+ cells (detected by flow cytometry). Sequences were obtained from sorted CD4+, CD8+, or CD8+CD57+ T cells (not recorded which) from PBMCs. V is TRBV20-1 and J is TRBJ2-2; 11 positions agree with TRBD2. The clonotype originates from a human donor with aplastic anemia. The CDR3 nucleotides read TGCAGTGCTAGAGATCGGCTAGCGGGAGGACGTCACACCGGGGAGCTGTTTTTT. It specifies CSARDRLAGGRHTGELFF.